This entry lists 22 T cell receptor beta chains sequenced from one sample in a study of OX40 agonist ivuxolimab in advanced cancers. The protocol was immunoSEQ multiplex PCR, while the TCRdb copy is restricted to in-frame clones and leaves out a portion. The table records 80,000 to 95,000 clones, around four fifths of them present only once. This sample comprised CD4+ or CD8+ T cells sorted from blood, obtained in a trial of the OX40 agonist ivuxolimab. These receptor sequences come from an adult with an advanced solid tumor such as melanoma, head and neck, liver or kidney cancer.

The V and J genes are TRBV6-6 and TRBJ1-4, with unresolved D. Germline lookup yields CDR1 MNHNY and CDR2 SVGAGI (reference sequence). Deletions cut 6 bases from V and 3 bases from J, with 11 bases between. This CDR3 comprises 14 residues. CDR3 residues: CASRIDIANEKLFF. The DNA for the CDR3 is TGTGCCAGCAGGATCGACATAGCTAATGAAAAACTGTTTTTT.

The chain couples TRBV28 to TRBJ1-5; D is perhaps TRBD1 (6 bases). The CDR3 is 14 amino acids. V was trimmed by 6 bases and J by 5 bases, leaving 14 bases between them. The V gene's germline CDR1 is MDHEN and CDR2 SYDVKM. The DNA for the CDR3 is TGTGCCAGCAGGGGGGCGGGGGAGCATCAGCCCCAGCATTTT. This sequence encodes CASRGAGEHQPQHF.

The J gene is TRBJ2-7, the V gene TRBV5-8; TRBD1 aligns across 9 bases. The V gene's germline CDR1 is SGHTS and CDR2 YDEGEE. V lost 0 bases and J lost 3; bases outside the gene matches: 1. This CDR3 comprises 14 residues. CDR3 protein: CASSLGTGVYEQYF. CDR3 nucleotide sequence: TGTGCCAGCAGCTTGGGGACAGGGGTCTACGAGCAGTACTTC.

CDR3 region: CASSKYRDSNQPQHF. The DNA for the CDR3 is TGCGCCAGCAGCAAGTACAGGGATAGCAATCAGCCCCAGCATTTT. V gene TRBV4-1 combines with J gene TRBJ1-5; D possibly corresponds to TRBD1 (6 bases). Trimming took 5 bases from V and 0 from J, leaving 11 bases between them. Germline CDR1 and CDR2: MGHRA and YSYEKL. This CDR3 contains 15 residues.

CDR3 protein: CASSQTTDGTQHF. CDR3 DNA sequence: TGTGCCAGCAGCCAGACAACCGACGGGACCCAGCATTTT. V is TRBV6-6 and J is TRBJ1-5, with D unclear. CDR3 length equals 13 residues. V lost 6 bases and J 11 bases, leaving 17 bases between the germline ends. Germline CDR1 is MNHNY and CDR2 is SVGAGI (reference sequence).

The genes are TRBV9 and TRBJ1-4; D possibly corresponds to TRBD1 (5 bases). Germline values: CDR1 SGDLS, CDR2 YYNGEE. The germline V and J ends were trimmed by 0 bases and 7 bases, with 7 bases remaining between them. The CDR3 is 13 residues long. In nucleotides, the CDR3 is TGTGCCAGCAGCGTAGCCGGGGGTGAAAAACTGTTTTTT. Residues: CASSVAGGEKLFF.

The J gene is TRBJ2-3, the V gene TRBV29-1; 9 positions match TRBD2. Germline values: CDR1 SQVTM, CDR2 ANQGSEA. CDR3 length: 17 amino acids. J lost 2 bases, V lost 7 bases, and 16 bases had no gene match. The CDR3 loop reads CSGGGLASMTSTDTQYF. The CDR3 DNA sequence: TGCAGCGGGGGGGGACTAGCTAGTATGACGTCCACAGATACGCAGTATTTT.

The chain recombines TRBV7-2 with TRBJ1-5; D unresolved. CDR3 length: 13 residues. Trimming took 5 bases from V and 4 from J, leaving 9 bases between them. CDR1 SGHTA and CDR2 FQGNSA come from the germline V gene. CDR3 residues: CASSRSPNQPQHF. CDR3 sequence (DNA): TGTGCCAGCAGCAGGAGTCCTAATCAGCCCCAGCATTTT.

This clone occurred once. V and J are TRBV5-1 and TRBJ2-6, with D possibly matching TRBD1 (6 bases). This CDR3 contains 16 residues. V lost 4 bases and J lost 0, with 11 bases in between. Germline lookup yields CDR1 SGHRS and CDR2 YFSETQ. CDR3 bases: TGCGCCAGCAGCCCGGGACACCTCTCTGGGGCCAACGTCCTGACTTTC. It is translated as CASSPGHLSGANVLTF.

The sample holds a few counts of this clone. This chain links TRBV19 with TRBJ1-1; D perhaps matches TRBD1 (6 bases). This CDR3 has 14 amino acids. The V and J ends lost 6 bases and 1 base respectively, with 12 bases between them. CDR1 is LNHDA and CDR2 is SQIVND in the germline V gene (reference sequence). DNA for the CDR3: TGTGCCAGTAGCCCAGGGGTCGCGAACACTGAAGCTTTCTTT. This encodes CASSPGVANTEAFF.

V and J are TRBV30 and TRBJ2-1; D remains ambiguous. The CDR3 loop spans 12 amino acids. V was trimmed by 3 bases and J by 8 bases, leaving 11 bases between them. Per germline, CDR1 GTSNPN and CDR2 SVGIG (reference sequence). CDR3 protein: CAWSQTNHEQFF. The CDR3 nucleotides read TGTGCCTGGAGCCAGACAAATCATGAGCAGTTCTTC.

The genes are TRBV4-1 and TRBJ2-5, with D unresolved. The CDR3 loop spans 16 amino acids. CDR1 MGHRA and CDR2 YSYEKL come from the germline V gene. Trimming took off 1 base at V and 5 bases at J, with 17 bases between the two ends. The CDR3 nucleotides are TGCGCCAGCAGCCAAGGGTCGTCGCCGTCCACGGAGACCCAGTACTTC. It translates to CASSQGSSPSTETQYF.

This rearrangement joins TRBV27 to TRBJ2-3, with TRBD1 identical over 7 bases. The trim removed 1 base at V and 2 bases at J, leaving 3 bases unmatched. The germline V gene encodes CDR1 MNHEY and CDR2 SMNVEV (reference sequence). The CDR3 runs to 15 residues. DNA for the CDR3: TGTGCCAGCAGTTTATGGGACAGATACACAGATACGCAGTATTTT. This sequence encodes CASSLWDRYTDTQYF.

The chain has TRBV5-1 and TRBJ1-3; D is undetermined. Deletions cut 5 bases from V and 0 bases from J, with 9 bases between. Germline lookup yields CDR1 SGHRS and CDR2 YFSETQ. The CDR3 has 14 residues. CDR3: CASSERTSGNTIYF. CDR3 DNA: TGCGCCAGCAGTGAACGGACCTCTGGAAACACCATATATTTT.

The CDR3 region is CAVEKRPYNEQFF. In nucleotides, the CDR3 is TGTGCCGTCGAGAAGCGGCCCTACAATGAGCAGTTCTTC. The J gene is TRBJ2-1, the V gene TRBV6-5; maybe TRBD2 (5 bases). The germline V and J ends were trimmed by 11 bases and 2 bases, with 13 bases remaining between them. In germline, CDR1 is MNHEY, CDR2 SVGAGI. This CDR3 has 13 residues.

J is TRBJ2-1 and V is TRBV5-4; possibly TRBD1 or TRBD2 for D (5 bases each). With 3 bases removed from V and 0 bases from J, the gap between germline ends came to 10 bases. Per the germline V gene, CDR1 is SGHNT and CDR2 is YYREEE (reference sequence). The CDR3 loop spans 15 amino acids. CDR3 sequence reads: CASSWDRGSYNEQFF. The CDR3 coding sequence is TGTGCCAGCAGCTGGGACCGAGGCTCCTACAATGAGCAGTTCTTC.

The J gene is TRBJ1-4, the V gene TRBV5-1; D gene unclear. The CDR3 runs to 15 residues. Germline CDR1 SGHRS, CDR2 YFSETQ. V was pared by 0 bases and J by 8 bases, with 14 bases between. CDR3 in amino acids: CASSLAGTMGEKLFF. In nucleotides, the CDR3 is TGCGCCAGCAGCTTGGCGGGCACAATGGGGGAAAAACTGTTTTTT.

V usage is TRBV5-5 and J usage is TRBJ1-1; unclear D gene. CDR1 is SGHKS, CDR2 YYEKEE, per germline (reference sequence). The CDR3 contains 13 residues. The V end was cut by 4 bases, the J end by 5 bases, with 12 bases between. DNA for the CDR3: TGTGCCAGCAGCACCGGGAGCCGAACTGAAGCTTTCTTT. Residues: CASSTGSRTEAFF. Full variable domain (rest looked up from reference TRBV5-5 and TRBJ1-1): DAGVTQSPTHLIKTRGQQVTLRCSPISGHKSVSWYQQVLGQGPQFIFQYYEKEERGRGNFPDRFSARQFPNYSSELNVNALLLGDSALYLCASSTGSRTEAFFGQGTRLTVV.

The rearrangement joins TRBV10-3 to TRBJ1-3; TRBD1 agrees at 9 bases. V trimming: 5 bases; J trimming: 4 bases; junction bases outside the gene matches: 15. There are 18 residues in the CDR3. Germline V gene lookup returns CDR1 ENHRY and CDR2 SYGVKD. Here the CDR3 reads CAISPGQGGSLGGNTIYF. The CDR3 DNA is TGTGCCATCAGTCCGGGACAGGGAGGCTCTCTGGGCGGAAACACCATATATTTT.

This clone was seen a few times. This rearrangement joins TRBV9 to TRBJ1-2; no clear D. V lost 3 bases and J 9 bases, leaving 12 bases between the germline ends. The CDR3 runs 12 residues. Germline V gene sequence: CDR1 SGDLS, CDR2 YYNGEE. The CDR3 nucleotides are TGTGCCAGCAGCGGAAGTCCGTCTAGCTACACCTTC. Its translation is CASSGSPSSYTF.

This chain uses TRBV2 with TRBJ2-3; TRBD2 is a possible D gene (6 bases). V was pared by 5 bases and J by 4 bases, with 16 bases between. The CDR3 is made up of 15 amino acids. Germline V gene sequence: CDR1 SNHLY, CDR2 FYNNEI. The CDR3 DNA reads as TGTGCCAGCAGTAGACTAGGGACCCGCTCAGATACGCAGTATTTT. Its protein product is CASSRLGTRSDTQYF. The variable domain in full, completed from reference TRBV2 and TRBJ2-3, reads EPEVTQTPSHQVTQMGQEVILRCVPISNHLYFYWYRQILGQKVEFLVSFYNNEISEKSEIFDDQFSVERPDGSNFTLKIRSTKLEDSAMYFCASSRLGTRSDTQYFGPGTRLTVL.

This clone has only a few counts. The gene calls are TRBV7-2 and TRBJ1-2, with 8 bases fitting TRBD1. CDR1 is SGHTA, CDR2 FQGNSA, per germline. V trimming: 3 bases; J trimming: 8 bases; junction bases outside the gene matches: 2. The CDR3 runs 12 residues. The DNA of the CDR3 is TGTGCCAGCAGCTTGACAGGGGTCGGCTACACCTTC. Its protein is CASSLTGVGYTF.